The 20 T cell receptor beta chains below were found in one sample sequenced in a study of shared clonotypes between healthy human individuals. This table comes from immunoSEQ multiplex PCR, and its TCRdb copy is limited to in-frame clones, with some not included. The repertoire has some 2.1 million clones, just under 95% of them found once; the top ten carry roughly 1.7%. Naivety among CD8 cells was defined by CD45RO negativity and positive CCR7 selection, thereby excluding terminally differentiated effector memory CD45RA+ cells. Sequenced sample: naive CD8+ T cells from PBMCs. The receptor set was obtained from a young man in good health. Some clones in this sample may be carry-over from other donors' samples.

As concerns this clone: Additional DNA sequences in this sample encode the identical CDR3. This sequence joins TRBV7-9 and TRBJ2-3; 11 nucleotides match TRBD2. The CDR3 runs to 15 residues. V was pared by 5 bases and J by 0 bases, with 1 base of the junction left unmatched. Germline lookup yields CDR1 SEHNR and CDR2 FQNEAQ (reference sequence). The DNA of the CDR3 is TGTGCCAGCAGCGGGACTAGCGGAAGCACAGATACGCAGTATTTT. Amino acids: CASSGTSGSTDTQYF. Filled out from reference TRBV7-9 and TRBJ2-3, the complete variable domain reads DTGVSQNPRHKITKRGQNVTFRCDPISEHNRLYWYRQTLGQGPEFLTYFQNEAQLEKSRLLSDRFSAERPKGSFSTLEIQRTEQGDSAMYLCASSGTSGSTDTQYFGPGTRLTVL.

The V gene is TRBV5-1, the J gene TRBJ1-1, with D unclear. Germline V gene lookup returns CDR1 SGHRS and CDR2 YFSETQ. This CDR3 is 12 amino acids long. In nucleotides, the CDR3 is TGCGAAACCGCGGGTTTGGGAACTGAAGCTTTCTTT. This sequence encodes CETAGLGTEAFF.

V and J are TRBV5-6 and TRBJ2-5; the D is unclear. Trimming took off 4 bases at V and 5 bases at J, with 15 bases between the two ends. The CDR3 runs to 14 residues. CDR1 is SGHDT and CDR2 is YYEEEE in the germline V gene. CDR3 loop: CASSPKGYRETQYF. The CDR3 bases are TGTGCCAGCAGCCCTAAGGGCTATCGGGAGACCCAGTACTTC.

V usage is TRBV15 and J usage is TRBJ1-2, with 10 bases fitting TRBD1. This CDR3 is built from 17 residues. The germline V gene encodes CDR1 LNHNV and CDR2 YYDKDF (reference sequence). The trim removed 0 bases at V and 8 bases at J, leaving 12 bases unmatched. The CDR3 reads CATSRELKDRGTWGYTF. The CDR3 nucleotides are TGTGCCACCAGCAGAGAATTGAAGGACAGGGGGACATGGGGCTACACCTTC. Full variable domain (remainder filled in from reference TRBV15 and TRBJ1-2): DAMVIQNPRYQVTQFGKPVTLSCSQTLNHNVMYWYQQKSSQAPKLLFHYYDKDFNNEADTPDNFQSRRPNTSFCFLDIRSPGLGDTAMYLCATSRELKDRGTWGYTFGSGTRLTVV.

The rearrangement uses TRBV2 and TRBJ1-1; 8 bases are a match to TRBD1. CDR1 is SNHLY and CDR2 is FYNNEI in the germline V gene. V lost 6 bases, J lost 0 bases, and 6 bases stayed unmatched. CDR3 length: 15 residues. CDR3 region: CASRQGDRMNTEAFF. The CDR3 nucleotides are TGTGCCAGCAGACAAGGGGACAGGATGAACACTGAAGCTTTCTTT.

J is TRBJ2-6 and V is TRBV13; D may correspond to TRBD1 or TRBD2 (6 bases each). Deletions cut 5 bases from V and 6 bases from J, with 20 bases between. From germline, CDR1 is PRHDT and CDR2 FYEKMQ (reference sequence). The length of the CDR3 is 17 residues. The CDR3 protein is CASSPMGGPETANVLTF. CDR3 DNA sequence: TGTGCCAGCAGCCCCATGGGGGGCCCGGAGACGGCCAACGTCCTGACTTTC.

The CDR3 sequence is CASSLVGTRGYEQYF. The CDR3 coding sequence is TGTGCCAGCAGCTTAGTCGGGACTAGAGGGTACGAGCAGTACTTC. The chain is built from TRBV11-2 and TRBJ2-7, with 8 bases that match TRBD2. With V trimmed by 1 base and J by 4 bases, 6 bases remained unmatched. The CDR3 has 15 residues. Germline V gene sequence: CDR1 SGHAT, CDR2 FQNNGV.

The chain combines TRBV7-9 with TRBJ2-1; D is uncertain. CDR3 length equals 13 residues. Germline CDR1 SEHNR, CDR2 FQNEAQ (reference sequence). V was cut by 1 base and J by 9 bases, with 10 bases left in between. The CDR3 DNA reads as TGTGCCAGCAGCTTAGGGCTAGTGGTTGAGCAGTTCTTC. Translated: CASSLGLVVEQFF. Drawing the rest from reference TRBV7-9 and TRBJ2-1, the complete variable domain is DTGVSQNPRHKITKRGQNVTFRCDPISEHNRLYWYRQTLGQGPEFLTYFQNEAQLEKSRLLSDRFSAERPKGSFSTLEIQRTEQGDSAMYLCASSLGLVVEQFFGPGTRLTVL.

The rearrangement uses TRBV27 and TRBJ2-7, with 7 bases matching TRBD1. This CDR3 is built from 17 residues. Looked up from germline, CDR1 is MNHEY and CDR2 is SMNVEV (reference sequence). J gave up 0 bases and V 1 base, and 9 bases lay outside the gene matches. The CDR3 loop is CASSLYPGQTRSYEQYF. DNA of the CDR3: TGTGCCAGCAGTTTATATCCGGGACAGACTCGCTCCTACGAGCAGTACTTC.

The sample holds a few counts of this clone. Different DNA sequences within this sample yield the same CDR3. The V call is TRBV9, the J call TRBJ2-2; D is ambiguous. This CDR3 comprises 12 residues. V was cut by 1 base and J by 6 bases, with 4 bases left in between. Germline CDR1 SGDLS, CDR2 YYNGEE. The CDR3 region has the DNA TGTGCCAGCAGCGTACTGGCCGGGGAGCTGTTTTTT. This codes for CASSVLAGELFF.

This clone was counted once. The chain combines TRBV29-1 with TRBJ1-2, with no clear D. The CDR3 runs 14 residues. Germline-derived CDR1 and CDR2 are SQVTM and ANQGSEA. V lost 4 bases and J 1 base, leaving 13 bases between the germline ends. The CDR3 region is CSVVYLGFNYGYTF. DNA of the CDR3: TGCAGCGTTGTCTACCTAGGATTTAACTATGGCTACACCTTC.

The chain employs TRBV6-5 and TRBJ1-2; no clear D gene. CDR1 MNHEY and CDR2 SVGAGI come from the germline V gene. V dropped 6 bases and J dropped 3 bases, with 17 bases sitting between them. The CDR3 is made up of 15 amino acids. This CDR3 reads CASSTLQRIDYGYTF. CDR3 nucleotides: TGTGCCAGCAGCACATTACAGCGTATTGACTATGGCTACACCTTC.

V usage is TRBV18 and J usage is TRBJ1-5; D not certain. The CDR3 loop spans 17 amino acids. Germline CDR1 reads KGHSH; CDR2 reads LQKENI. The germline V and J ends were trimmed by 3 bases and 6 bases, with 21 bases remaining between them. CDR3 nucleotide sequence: TGTGCCAGCTCACCGGGTGGGATGGGGAGTCGTCCTCAGCCCCAGCATTTT. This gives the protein CASSPGGMGSRPQPQHF.

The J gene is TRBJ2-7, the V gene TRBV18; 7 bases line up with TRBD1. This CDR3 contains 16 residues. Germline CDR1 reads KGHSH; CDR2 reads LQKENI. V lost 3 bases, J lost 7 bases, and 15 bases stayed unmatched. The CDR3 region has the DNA TGTGCCAGCTCACCCCGGGACAGCTATTTACCCGGGGAGCAGTACTTC. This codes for CASSPRDSYLPGEQYF.

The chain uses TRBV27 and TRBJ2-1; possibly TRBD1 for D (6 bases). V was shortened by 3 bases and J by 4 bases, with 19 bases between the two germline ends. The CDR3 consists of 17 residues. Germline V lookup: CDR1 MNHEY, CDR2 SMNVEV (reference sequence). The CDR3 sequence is CASSFLTLGTLYNEQFF. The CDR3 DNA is TGTGCCAGCAGTTTCCTAACCCTCGGGACACTTTACAATGAGCAGTTCTTC.

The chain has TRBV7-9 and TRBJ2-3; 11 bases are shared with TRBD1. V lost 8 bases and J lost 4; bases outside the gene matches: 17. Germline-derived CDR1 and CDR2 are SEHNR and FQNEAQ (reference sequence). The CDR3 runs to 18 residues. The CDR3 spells CASGRLFRTGGLADTQYF. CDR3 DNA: TGTGCCAGCGGCCGTCTCTTCCGGACAGGGGGCCTCGCAGATACGCAGTATTTT.

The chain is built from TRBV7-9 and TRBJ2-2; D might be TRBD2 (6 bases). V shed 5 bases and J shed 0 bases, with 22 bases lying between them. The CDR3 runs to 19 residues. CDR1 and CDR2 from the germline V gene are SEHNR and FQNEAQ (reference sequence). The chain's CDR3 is CASSATSRGGPTNTGELFF. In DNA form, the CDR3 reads TGTGCCAGCAGCGCGACCTCGCGGGGCGGCCCAACGAACACCGGGGAGCTGTTTTTT.

The chain's CDR3 is CAISEVDLTDTQYF. The CDR3 coding sequence is TGTGCCATCAGTGAGGTTGATCTCACAGATACGCAGTATTTT. The genes are TRBV10-3 and TRBJ2-3; D unresolved. In germline, CDR1 is ENHRY, CDR2 SYGVKD. This CDR3 is built from 14 residues. The V and J ends lost 2 bases and 2 bases respectively, with 8 bases between them.

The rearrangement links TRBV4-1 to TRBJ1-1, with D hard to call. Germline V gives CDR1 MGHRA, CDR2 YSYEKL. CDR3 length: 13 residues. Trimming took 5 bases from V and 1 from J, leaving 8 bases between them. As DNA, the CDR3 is TGCGCCAGCAGCGGCCGGGCGAACACTGAAGCTTTCTTT. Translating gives CASSGRANTEAFF.

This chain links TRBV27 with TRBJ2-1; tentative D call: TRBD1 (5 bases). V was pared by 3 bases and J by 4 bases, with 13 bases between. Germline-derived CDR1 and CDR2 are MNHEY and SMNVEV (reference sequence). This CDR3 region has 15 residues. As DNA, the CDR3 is TGTGCCAGCAGTTTTTCAGGGCAGTCATACAATGAGCAGTTCTTC. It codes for CASSFSGQSYNEQFF.